Shown below are 23 T cell receptor beta chains from a single sample sequenced in a study of molecular identifiers for immune sequencing clone quantification. A single record per CDR3 protein comes from TCRdb applying MiXCR to the PCR reads. The table has about 510,000 distinct CDR3 sequences, about a fifth seen once. Sequencing was performed on naive CD8+ T cells from blood, with Jurkat cell RNA spiked in. Subset specified: FACS-sorted CD8+CD4-CCR7+CD45RA+ naive T cells. All receptors come from a human donor in good health. Some libraries in this study had Jurkat cell RNA spiked in.

This clonotype was detected ten times or more. The chain employs TRBV27 and TRBJ1-1; TRBD1 matches at 9 bases. Germline V lookup: CDR1 MNHEY, CDR2 SMNVEV (reference sequence). The V segment lost 5 bases and the J segment 4 bases; nucleotides outside the gene matches: 5. This CDR3 contains 14 residues. CDR3 amino acids: CASSLSTGGTEAFF. CDR3 DNA: TGTGCCAGCAGTCTCTCGACAGGGGGCACTGAAGCTTTCTTT.

This rearrangement joins TRBV11-2 to TRBJ2-1; perhaps TRBD2 as D (6 bases). This CDR3 is 15 amino acids long. Trimming stripped 2 bases from V and 0 bases from J, with 8 bases between. Germline V lookup: CDR1 SGHAT, CDR2 FQNNGV. The CDR3 loop reads CASSLTSNSYNEQFF. In DNA, the CDR3 is TGTGCCAGCAGCTTAACTAGCAACTCCTACAATGAGCAGTTCTTC.

This clonotype was detected a few times. The genes are TRBV27 and TRBJ1-1, with D perhaps matching TRBD1 (6 bases). Germline assignment: CDR1 MNHEY and CDR2 SMNVEV (reference sequence). The CDR3 runs to 14 residues. Trimming took off 7 bases at V and 4 bases at J, with 16 bases between the two ends. The CDR3: CASTLRGGITEAFF. CDR3 DNA sequence: TGTGCCAGCACTCTTAGGGGGGGCATCACTGAAGCTTTCTTT.

This clonotype was counted many times. The rearrangement joins TRBV4-1 to TRBJ2-3; 11 bases fit TRBD2. The length of the CDR3 is 19 residues. After removal of 0 bases from V and 6 bases from J, the junction contained 14 bases not matched to a gene. In germline, CDR1 is MGHRA, CDR2 YSYEKL. The CDR3 region is CASSQEIAGGRTFLDTQYF. For the CDR3, the DNA is TGCGCCAGCAGCCAAGAAATAGCGGGGGGGCGGACCTTTTTGGATACGCAGTATTTT.

In the case of this clonotype: Given the absence of the conserved phenylalanine or tryptophan at the CDR3 end, a read error is likely. The V call is TRBV6-2 or TRBV6-3, the J call TRBJ2-5, with D tentatively TRBD1 or TRBD2 (5 bases each). The CDR3 is made up of 15 amino acids. Germline V gene sequence: CDR1 MNHEY, CDR2 SVGEGT. The CDR3 reads CAGSYLGDQTETQYS. CDR3 in DNA: TGTGCCGGCAGTTACCTTGGGGACCAGACAGAGACCCAGTACTCC.

The sample holds one count of this clonotype. The V gene is TRBV3-1, the J gene TRBJ2-5; 12 bases match TRBD2. The CDR3 loop spans 16 amino acids. CDR1 and CDR2 (germline): LGHDT, YNNKEL (reference sequence). After removal of 5 bases from V and 4 bases from J, the junction contained 8 bases not matched to a gene. The CDR3: CASSATPGLAGETQYF. CDR3 nucleotide sequence: TGTGCCAGCAGCGCTACACCGGGACTAGCGGGAGAGACCCAGTACTTC.

This clonotype was recorded many times. The chain employs TRBV4-1 and TRBJ2-7; 10 nucleotides line up with TRBD2. The CDR3 covers 16 residues. CDR1 and CDR2 (germline): MGHRA, YSYEKL. The V and J ends lost 4 bases and 2 bases, in that order; junction bases with no gene match: 8. In DNA, the CDR3 is TGCGCCAGCAGCCCACTAGGACTAGCGGTAACCTACGAGCAGTACTTC. Protein product: CASSPLGLAVTYEQYF.

This clonotype was observed many times. The chain carries TRBV19 and TRBJ2-7; D call uncertain. Deletions cut 5 bases from V and 3 bases from J, with 11 bases between. This CDR3 spans 13 amino acids. In germline, CDR1 is LNHDA, CDR2 SQIVND (reference sequence). As DNA, the CDR3 is TGTGCCAGTAGTCCCGGATCATACTACGAGCAGTACTTC. Its protein product is CASSPGSYYEQYF.

This clonotype was recorded at least ten times. This chain uses TRBV7-2 with TRBJ1-3; D call uncertain. This CDR3 is built from 14 residues. Germline V gives CDR1 SGHTA, CDR2 FQGNSA. Trimming stripped 3 bases from V and 0 bases from J, with 6 bases between. The CDR3 loop is CASSFYDSGNTIYF. CDR3 bases: TGTGCCAGCAGCTTTTACGACTCTGGAAACACCATATATTTT.

The count of this clonotype is one. This clone may be a read error of a much larger clone one base away. V gene TRBV3-1 combines with J gene TRBJ2-5; 9 bases are a match to TRBD2. V lost 3 bases and J lost 4; bases outside the gene matches: 9. There are 16 residues in the CDR3. The germline gives CDR1 LGHDT, CDR2 YNNKEL (reference sequence). The CDR3 DNA follows: TGTGCCAGCAGCCAGTGGAGCGGGAGGAGAGGAGAGACCCAGTACTTC. Its protein product is CASSQWSGRRGETQYF.

The sample holds a few counts of this clonotype. The CDR3, as DNA: TGTGCCAGCATGTTAACGGGACAGGGAGGAAACGAGCAGTACTTC. Translation: CASMLTGQGGNEQYF. The chain recombines TRBV25-1 with TRBJ2-7; 9 nucleotides align to TRBD1. The CDR3 sequence is 15 residues long. Germline CDR1 reads MGHDK; CDR2 reads SYGVNS. J gave up 5 bases and V 7 bases, and 12 bases lay outside the gene matches.

The rearrangement links TRBV7-9 to TRBJ1-2, with TRBD1 as a possible D gene (5 bases). The germline V gene encodes CDR1 SEHNR and CDR2 FQNEAQ (reference sequence). Trimming left V 8 bases short and J 4 bases short, with 17 bases between. This CDR3 is 14 amino acids long. The CDR3 spells CASHSGYRSYGYTF. The DNA for the CDR3 is TGTGCCAGCCACAGTGGGTACAGGTCCTATGGCTACACCTTC.

CDR3 protein: CATSRGGPGVAGDQAKNIQYF. In DNA form, the CDR3 reads TGTGCCACCAGCAGAGGGGGGCCAGGGGTAGCGGGGGACCAAGCCAAAAACATTCAGTACTTC. The chain has TRBV15 and TRBJ2-4; TRBD2 matches at 9 bases. After removal of 1 base from V and 0 bases from J, the junction contained 16 bases not matched to a gene. Germline CDR1 LNHNV, CDR2 YYDKDF (reference sequence). The length of the CDR3 is 21 residues.

At least ten counts were recorded for this clonotype. The genes are TRBV30 and TRBJ2-7; 9 nucleotides line up with TRBD2. The length of the CDR3 is 12 residues. The ends lost 2 bases at V and 7 bases at J; junction bases unmatched: 3. The germline V gene encodes CDR1 GTSNPN and CDR2 SVGIG (reference sequence). CDR3 DNA: TGTGCCTGGAGTCTCCTAGCGGGAGAGCAGTACTTC. Translation: CAWSLLAGEQYF.

Worth noting for this clonotype: A clone one base away is much larger, so this may be a read error. The rearrangement links TRBV6-7 to TRBJ1-1; tentative D call: TRBD1 (6 bases). TRBV6-7 is designated an ORF whose function remains uncertain. This CDR3 region has 14 residues. CDR3 nucleotides: TGTGCCAGCAGTTACACCACAGGGTACGCTGAAGCTCTCTTT. Protein: CASSYTTGYAEALF.

This clonotype showed up just a few times. The rearrangement uses TRBV20-1 and TRBJ2-3; 10 bases are a match to TRBD2. The CDR3 is made up of 22 amino acids. The trim removed 1 base at V and 5 bases at J, leaving 27 bases unmatched. Germline assignment: CDR1 DFQATT and CDR2 SNEGSKA (reference sequence). CDR3 nucleotide sequence: TGCAGTGCTAGAGCCTCTGCTATGGGGGAAGCGGGAGGGCCGCCGATGAGAGATACGCAGTATTTT. As protein: CSARASAMGEAGGPPMRDTQYF.

Concerning this clonotype itself: Given a much more abundant clone one base away, this may be a read error. This chain connects TRBV10-2 to TRBJ2-7; either TRBD1 or TRBD2 may supply D (6 bases each). V was trimmed by 9 bases and J by 7 bases, leaving 16 bases between them. The CDR3 contains 12 residues. The germline V gene encodes CDR1 WSHSY and CDR2 SAAADI. The CDR3 sequence is CASEGGSGEQYF. The DNA for the CDR3 is TGCGCCAGTGAAGGGGGGTCGGGGGAGCAGTACTTC.

This clonotype was seen a handful of times. The chain joins TRBV20-1 to TRBJ2-7, with 8 bases matching TRBD1. V lost 6 bases and J lost 5; bases outside the gene matches: 6. This CDR3 contains 12 residues. Germline V gives CDR1 DFQATT, CDR2 SNEGSKA (reference sequence). This CDR3 is CSARQGNDEQYF. The CDR3 nucleotides read TGCAGTGCAAGACAGGGGAACGACGAGCAGTACTTC.

The rearrangement links TRBV2 to TRBJ2-1, with 10 bases identical to TRBD2. The CDR3 loop spans 18 amino acids. Germline CDR1 and CDR2: SNHLY and FYNNEI. Trimming took 3 bases from V and 10 from J; bases not matched to a gene: 18. The CDR3 loop is CASSDRVAGGPPTEEQFF. The CDR3 coding sequence is TGTGCCAGCAGTGATCGGGTAGCGGGGGGCCCTCCTACGGAGGAGCAGTTCTTC.

The chain couples TRBV29-1 to TRBJ2-2; TRBD1 is a possible D gene (5 bases). Trimming stripped 7 bases from V and 6 bases from J, with 18 bases between. CDR1 and CDR2 (germline): SQVTM, ANQGSEA. The CDR3 covers 14 residues. This CDR3 reads CSADHSTGPGELFF. The CDR3 DNA sequence: TGCAGCGCTGACCATTCCACAGGACCCGGGGAGCTGTTTTTT.

For this clonotype: The CDR3 carries no conserved terminal phenylalanine or tryptophan, so it likely arises from a read error. The genes are TRBV9 and TRBJ2-7; D is perhaps TRBD1 (5 bases). V lost 0 bases, J lost 7 bases, and 11 bases lay in between. This CDR3 contains 13 residues. The germline gives CDR1 SGDLS, CDR2 YYNGEE. The CDR3 protein is CASSVAGHGEQYS. In DNA form, the CDR3 reads TGTGCCAGCAGCGTAGCCGGACACGGAGAGCAGTACTCC.

The V and J genes are TRBV13 and TRBJ2-2, with D possibly being TRBD1 or TRBD2 (5 bases each). The V end lost 6 bases, the J end lost 7 bases, and 12 bases lay between the germline ends. Germline CDR1 PRHDT, CDR2 FYEKMQ (reference sequence). This CDR3 is built from 13 residues. CDR3 amino acids: CASSQGTVGELFF. DNA for the CDR3: TGTGCCAGCAGTCAAGGGACGGTCGGGGAGCTGTTTTTT.

This clonotype appeared many times. The chain uses TRBV23-1 and TRBJ2-5, with TRBD1 matching over 8 bases. TRBV23-1 is classed as an ORF, of uncertain function. Germline trimming cut 4 bases from V and 5 bases from J; bases unmatched to any gene: 9. This CDR3 comprises 15 residues. The CDR3 region is CASSLNRTGLETQYF. CDR3 sequence (DNA): TGCGCCAGCAGTCTAAACCGGACAGGGCTCGAGACCCAGTACTTC.